What follows describes a single T cell receptor (beta chain). cDNA synthesis used the whole RNA isolate, giving expressed TCRB sequences. Some clones are missing from TCRdb's copy, which holds only in-frame ones; the method was immunoSEQ multiplex PCR. This sample has 150,000 or so clones, with about a tenth found just once. The source of the sample is a study of beta chain features in type 1 diabetes. The V gene's germline CDR1 is WSHSY and CDR2 SAAADI. This CDR3 is built from 15 residues. Sequenced sample: central memory CD4+ T cells from blood. The clonotype comes from a man between 18 and 35 years old in good health. The V gene is TRBV10-2, the J gene TRBJ2-5; the match to TRBD1 covers 8 bases. The J call may not be correct, given that the DNA end is closer to TRBJ2-7. The DNA for the CDR3 is TGCGCCAGCAGTGATACAGGGGGGAGCTCCTACGAGCAGTACTTC. Encoded protein: CASSDTGGSSYEQYF.